Each of the 11 T cell receptor beta chains below was sequenced from the same sample in a study of T cell repertoires in cytomegalovirus infection. TCRdb reprocessed the reads via MiXCR and lists one record per CDR3 protein. The data contain some 300,000 distinct CDR3 sequences, about an eighth of them singletons. Sequencing used PBMCs. The origin of the receptors is a human donor in good health (CMV status not recorded). Some clones in this sample may be carry-over from other donors' samples.

This clonotype came up many times. The chain joins TRBV10-3 to TRBJ2-3, with 9 bases aligning to TRBD2. Trimming took 4 bases from V and 6 from J; bases not matched to a gene: 2. This CDR3 comprises 13 residues. Germline CDR1 reads ENHRY; CDR2 reads SYGVKD. The CDR3 reads CAISGGLADTQYF. In DNA form, the CDR3 reads TGTGCCATCAGTGGGGGACTAGCCGATACGCAGTATTTT.

A single count supports this clonotype. At one end, the junction sequence differs from germline, possibly due to a read error. The chain carries TRBV15 and TRBJ2-1; 7 bases agree with TRBD2. The CDR3 extends over 15 amino acids. Germline CDR1 LNHNV, CDR2 YYDKDF (reference sequence). The CDR3 nucleotides are TGTGCCACCAGGGCCCCCACTAGCGAATACAATGAGCAGCTCTTC. Protein: CATRAPTSEYNEQLF.

This chain uses TRBV7-9 with TRBJ1-1, with D possibly TRBD1 on 6 matching bases. Trimming took off 3 bases at V and 4 bases at J, with 12 bases between the two ends. The germline V gene has CDR1 SEHNR and CDR2 FQNEAQ (reference sequence). CDR3 length equals 14 residues. DNA of the CDR3: TGTGCCAGCAGCTTGGTACAGGGATTCACTGAAGCTTTCTTT. It is translated as CASSLVQGFTEAFF.

This clonotype was seen repeatedly, ten times or more. The chain employs TRBV6-5 and TRBJ2-7, with 12 bases that match TRBD1. The CDR3 contains 16 residues. The germline CDR1 and CDR2 sequences are MNHEY and SVGAGI. The ends lost 2 bases at V and 4 bases at J; junction bases unmatched: 6. The DNA of the CDR3 is TGTGCCAGCAGTTACGCGGGACAGGGGGCTATTTACGAGCAGTACTTC. Its translation: CASSYAGQGAIYEQYF.

This clonotype was detected many times. This chain uses TRBV7-8 with TRBJ2-7; D call uncertain. CDR1 SGHVS and CDR2 FQNEAQ come from the germline V gene. V lost 4 bases and J 1 base, leaving 11 bases between the germline ends. The CDR3 has 14 amino acids. This chain's CDR3 is CASSSVALSYEQYF. The CDR3, as DNA: TGTGCCAGCAGCTCCGTAGCCCTTTCCTACGAGCAGTACTTC.

This clonotype was picked up many times. The V gene is TRBV7-2, the J gene TRBJ1-5, with D unclear. Looked up from germline, CDR1 is SGHTA and CDR2 is FQGNSA. V lost 2 bases and J 6 bases, leaving 8 bases between the germline ends. The CDR3 is 13 amino acids. The CDR3 DNA is TGTGCCAGCAGCTTAACGGAAACTCAGCCCCAGCATTTT. Translating gives CASSLTETQPQHF.

There are a few counts of this clonotype. The genes are TRBV7-2 and TRBJ2-3; 9 nucleotides agree with TRBD2. Trimming took 5 bases from V and 3 from J; bases not matched to a gene: 9. CDR1 and CDR2 from the germline V gene are SGHTA and FQGNSA. The CDR3 extends over 16 amino acids. The CDR3 nucleotides read TGTGCCAGCAGCCCCCAATGGGGACTAGCAACAGATACGCAGTATTTT. It encodes CASSPQWGLATDTQYF.

The chain employs TRBV7-9 and TRBJ2-2, with 7 nucleotides matching TRBD2. The CDR3 spans 17 residues. The V and J ends lost 5 bases and 4 bases, in that order; junction bases with no gene match: 13. Per germline, CDR1 SEHNR and CDR2 FQNEAQ (reference sequence). CDR3 bases: TGTGCCAGCAGCCGACCAGGACTAGAGAGGGGCACCGGGGAGCTGTTTTTT. Its protein product is CASSRPGLERGTGELFF.

The chain carries TRBV9 and TRBJ2-1; the match to TRBD2 covers 13 bases. Losses at the gene ends were 3 bases for V and 5 bases for J; bases not matched to a gene: 8. The CDR3 has 17 amino acids. CDR1 and CDR2 (germline): SGDLS, YYNGEE. The chain's CDR3 is CASSAGLAGEGDNEQFF. As DNA, the CDR3 is TGTGCCAGCAGCGCCGGACTAGCGGGAGAGGGAGACAATGAGCAGTTCTTC.

This clonotype was observed a few times. The chain couples TRBV6-5 to TRBJ1-5; D gene uncertain. Trimming took 5 bases from V and 6 from J, leaving 20 bases between them. Germline V CDR1 and CDR2: MNHEY, SVGAGI. This CDR3 comprises 16 residues. The CDR3 loop reads CASSPGWRLKGQPQHF. CDR3 in DNA: TGTGCCAGCAGTCCCGGCTGGAGACTGAAGGGTCAGCCCCAGCATTTT.

About this clonotype: Germline and junction disagree at one end, which may indicate a read error. The V gene is TRBV7-9, the J gene TRBJ2-1; a weak D match, TRBD1 (6 bases). The CDR3 length is 11 residues. Germline values: CDR1 SEHNR, CDR2 FQNEAQ (reference sequence). CDR3 in amino acids: CASSTGLGRVF. As DNA, the CDR3 is TGTGCCAGCAGCACAGGGTTGGGTCGGGTCTTC.